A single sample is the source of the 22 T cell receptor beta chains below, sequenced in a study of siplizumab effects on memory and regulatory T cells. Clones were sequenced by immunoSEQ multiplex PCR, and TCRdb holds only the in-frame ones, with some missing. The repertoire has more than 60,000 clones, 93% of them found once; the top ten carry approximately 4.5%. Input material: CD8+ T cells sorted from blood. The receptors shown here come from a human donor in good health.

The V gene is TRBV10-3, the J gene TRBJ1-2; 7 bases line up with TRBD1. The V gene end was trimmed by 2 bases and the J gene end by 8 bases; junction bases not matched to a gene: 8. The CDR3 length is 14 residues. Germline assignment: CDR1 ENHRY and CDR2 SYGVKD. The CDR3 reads CAISESTTGRGYTF. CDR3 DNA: TGTGCCATCAGTGAGAGTACGACAGGGAGAGGCTACACCTTC.

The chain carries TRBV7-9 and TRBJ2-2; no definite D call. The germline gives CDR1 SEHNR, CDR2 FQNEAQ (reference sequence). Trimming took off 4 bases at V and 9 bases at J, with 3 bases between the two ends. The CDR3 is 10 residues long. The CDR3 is CASSSWELFF. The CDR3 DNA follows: TGTGCCAGCAGCTCCTGGGAGCTGTTTTTT.

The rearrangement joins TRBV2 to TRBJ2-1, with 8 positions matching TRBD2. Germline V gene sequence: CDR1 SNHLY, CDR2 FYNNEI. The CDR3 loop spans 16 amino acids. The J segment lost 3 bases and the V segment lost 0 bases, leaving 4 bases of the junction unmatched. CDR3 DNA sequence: TGTGCCAGCAGTGAAGCTAGCGGGGCCGTCTACAATGAGCAGTTCTTC. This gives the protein CASSEASGAVYNEQFF.

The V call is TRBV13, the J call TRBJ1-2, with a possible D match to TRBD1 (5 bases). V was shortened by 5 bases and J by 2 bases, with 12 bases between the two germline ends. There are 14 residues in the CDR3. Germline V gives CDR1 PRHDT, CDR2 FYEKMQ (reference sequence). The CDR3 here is CASSSRGKNYGYTF. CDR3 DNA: TGTGCCAGCAGCAGTCGGGGGAAGAACTATGGCTACACCTTC. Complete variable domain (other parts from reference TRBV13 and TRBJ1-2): AAGVIQSPRHLIKEKRETATLKCYPIPRHDTVYWYQQGPGQDPQFLISFYEKMQSDKGSIPDRFSAQQFSDYHSELNMSSLELGDSALYFCASSSRGKNYGYTFGSGTRLTVV.

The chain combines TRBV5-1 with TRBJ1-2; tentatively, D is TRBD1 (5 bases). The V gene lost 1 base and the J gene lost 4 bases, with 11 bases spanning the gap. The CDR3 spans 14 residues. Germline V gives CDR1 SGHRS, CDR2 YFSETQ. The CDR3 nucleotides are TGCGCCAGCAGCTTGACAGGCTCGCCCTATGGCTACACCTTC. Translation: CASSLTGSPYGYTF.

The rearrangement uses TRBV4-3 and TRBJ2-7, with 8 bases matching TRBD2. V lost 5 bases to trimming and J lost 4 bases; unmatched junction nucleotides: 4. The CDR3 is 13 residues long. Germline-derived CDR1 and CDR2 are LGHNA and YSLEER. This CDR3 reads CASSWAGGYEQYF. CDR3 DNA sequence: TGCGCCAGCAGCTGGGCGGGGGGTTACGAGCAGTACTTC.

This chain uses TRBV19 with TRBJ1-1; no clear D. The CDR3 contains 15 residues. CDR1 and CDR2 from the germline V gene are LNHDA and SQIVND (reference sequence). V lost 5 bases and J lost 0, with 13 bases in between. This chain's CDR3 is CASSLTDYLNTEAFF. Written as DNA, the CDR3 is TGTGCCAGTAGTCTCACCGATTACTTGAACACTGAAGCTTTCTTT.

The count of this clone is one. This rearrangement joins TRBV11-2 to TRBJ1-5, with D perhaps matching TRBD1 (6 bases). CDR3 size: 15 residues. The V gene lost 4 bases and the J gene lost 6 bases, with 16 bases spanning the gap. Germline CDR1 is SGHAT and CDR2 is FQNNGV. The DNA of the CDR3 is TGTGCCAGCAGCTACTCCTCAGGGGTGGGTCAGCCCCAGCATTTT. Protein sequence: CASSYSSGVGQPQHF.

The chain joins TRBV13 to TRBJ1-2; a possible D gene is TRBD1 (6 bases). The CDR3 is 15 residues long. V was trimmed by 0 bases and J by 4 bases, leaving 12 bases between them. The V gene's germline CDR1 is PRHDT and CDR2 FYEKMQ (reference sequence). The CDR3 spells CASSLGRQAIYGYTF. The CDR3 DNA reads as TGTGCCAGCAGCTTAGGAAGACAGGCGATCTATGGCTACACCTTC.

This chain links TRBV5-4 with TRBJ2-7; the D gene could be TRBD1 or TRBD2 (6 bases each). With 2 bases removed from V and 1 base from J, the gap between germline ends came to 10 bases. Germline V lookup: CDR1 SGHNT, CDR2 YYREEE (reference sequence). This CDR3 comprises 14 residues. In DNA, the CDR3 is TGTGCCAGCAGCTTTGAGGGGGGATCCTACGAGCAGTACTTC. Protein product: CASSFEGGSYEQYF.

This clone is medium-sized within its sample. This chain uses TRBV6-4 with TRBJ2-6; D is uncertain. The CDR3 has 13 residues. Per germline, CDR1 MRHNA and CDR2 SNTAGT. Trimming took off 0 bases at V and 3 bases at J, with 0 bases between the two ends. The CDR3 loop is CASSDSGANVLTF. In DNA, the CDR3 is TGTGCCAGCAGTGACTCTGGGGCCAACGTCCTGACTTTC.

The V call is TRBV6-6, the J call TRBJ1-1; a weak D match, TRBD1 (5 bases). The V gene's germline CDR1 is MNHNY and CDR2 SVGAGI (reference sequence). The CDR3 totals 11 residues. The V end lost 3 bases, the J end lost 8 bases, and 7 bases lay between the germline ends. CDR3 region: CASSYGGEAFF. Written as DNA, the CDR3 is TGTGCCAGCAGTTATGGGGGAGAAGCTTTCTTT.

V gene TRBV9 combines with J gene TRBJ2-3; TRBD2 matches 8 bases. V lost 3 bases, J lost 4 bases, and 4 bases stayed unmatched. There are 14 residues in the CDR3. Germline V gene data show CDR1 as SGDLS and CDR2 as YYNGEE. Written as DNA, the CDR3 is TGTGCCAGCAGCGCAAGCGGGGGAGCAGATACGCAGTATTTT. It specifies CASSASGGADTQYF. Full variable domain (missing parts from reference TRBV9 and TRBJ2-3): DSGVTQTPKHLITATGQRVTLRCSPRSGDLSVYWYQQSLDQGLQFLIQYYNGEERAKGNILERFSAQQFPDLHSELNLSSLELGDSALYFCASSASGGADTQYFGPGTRLTVL.

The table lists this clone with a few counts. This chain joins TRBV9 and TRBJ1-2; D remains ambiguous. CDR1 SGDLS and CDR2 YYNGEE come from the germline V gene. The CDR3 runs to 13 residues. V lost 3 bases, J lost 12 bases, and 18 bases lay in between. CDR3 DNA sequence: TGTGCCAGCAGCGCTTGGGATCAGGACGCGGACACCTTC. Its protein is CASSAWDQDADTF.

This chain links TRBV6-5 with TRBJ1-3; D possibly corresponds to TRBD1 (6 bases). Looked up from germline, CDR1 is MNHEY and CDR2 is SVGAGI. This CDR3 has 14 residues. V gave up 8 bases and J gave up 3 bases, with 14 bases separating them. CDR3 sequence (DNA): TGTGCCAGCGGATTACAGGGTAATGGAAACACCATATATTTT. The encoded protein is CASGLQGNGNTIYF.

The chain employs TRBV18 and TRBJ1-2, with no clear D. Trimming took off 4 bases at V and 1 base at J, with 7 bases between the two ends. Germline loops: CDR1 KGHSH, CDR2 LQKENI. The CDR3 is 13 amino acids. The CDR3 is CASSQDGNYGYTF. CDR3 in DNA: TGTGCCAGCTCACAGGACGGTAACTATGGCTACACCTTC.

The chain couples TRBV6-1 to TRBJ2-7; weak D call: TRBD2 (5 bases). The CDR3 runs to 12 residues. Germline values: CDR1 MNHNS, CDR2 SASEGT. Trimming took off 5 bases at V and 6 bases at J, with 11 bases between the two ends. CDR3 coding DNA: TGTGCCAGCAGTTATGCGGGCGGCGAGCAGTACTTC. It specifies CASSYAGGEQYF.

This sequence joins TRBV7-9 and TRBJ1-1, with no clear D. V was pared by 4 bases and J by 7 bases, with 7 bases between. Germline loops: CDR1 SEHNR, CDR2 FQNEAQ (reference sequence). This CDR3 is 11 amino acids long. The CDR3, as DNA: TGTGCCAGCAGCTGGGTGGTTGAAGCTTTCTTT. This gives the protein CASSWVVEAFF. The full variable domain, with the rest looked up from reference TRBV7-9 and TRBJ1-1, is DTGVSQNPRHKITKRGQNVTFRCDPISEHNRLYWYRQTLGQGPEFLTYFQNEAQLEKSRLLSDRFSAERPKGSFSTLEIQRTEQGDSAMYLCASSWVVEAFFGQGTRLTVV.

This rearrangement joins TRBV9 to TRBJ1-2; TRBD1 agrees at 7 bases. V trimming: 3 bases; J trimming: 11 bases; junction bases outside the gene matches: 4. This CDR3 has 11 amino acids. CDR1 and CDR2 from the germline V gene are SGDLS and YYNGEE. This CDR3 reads CASSGTGDYTF. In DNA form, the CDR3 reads TGTGCCAGCAGCGGAACAGGGGATTACACCTTC.

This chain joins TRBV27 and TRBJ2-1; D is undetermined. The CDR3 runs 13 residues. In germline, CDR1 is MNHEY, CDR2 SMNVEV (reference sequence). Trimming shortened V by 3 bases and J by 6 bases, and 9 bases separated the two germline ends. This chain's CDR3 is CASSFSGFNEQFF. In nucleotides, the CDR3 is TGTGCCAGCAGTTTTTCGGGTTTCAATGAGCAGTTCTTC.

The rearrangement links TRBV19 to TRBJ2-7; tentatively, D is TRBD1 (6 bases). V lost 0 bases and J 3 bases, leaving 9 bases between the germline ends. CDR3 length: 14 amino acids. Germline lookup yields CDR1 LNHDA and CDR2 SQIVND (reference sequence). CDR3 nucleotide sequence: TGTGCCAGTAGTATAGACGGGACATTCTACGAGCAGTACTTC. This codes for CASSIDGTFYEQYF.

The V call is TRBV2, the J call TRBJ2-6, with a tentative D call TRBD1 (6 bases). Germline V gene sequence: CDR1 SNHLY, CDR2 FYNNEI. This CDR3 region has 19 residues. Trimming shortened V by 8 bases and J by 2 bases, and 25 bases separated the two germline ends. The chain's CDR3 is CASRSPLGQSLAGANVLTF. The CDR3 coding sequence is TGTGCCAGCCGTTCCCCGCTTGGACAGAGTTTAGCTGGGGCCAACGTCCTGACTTTC.